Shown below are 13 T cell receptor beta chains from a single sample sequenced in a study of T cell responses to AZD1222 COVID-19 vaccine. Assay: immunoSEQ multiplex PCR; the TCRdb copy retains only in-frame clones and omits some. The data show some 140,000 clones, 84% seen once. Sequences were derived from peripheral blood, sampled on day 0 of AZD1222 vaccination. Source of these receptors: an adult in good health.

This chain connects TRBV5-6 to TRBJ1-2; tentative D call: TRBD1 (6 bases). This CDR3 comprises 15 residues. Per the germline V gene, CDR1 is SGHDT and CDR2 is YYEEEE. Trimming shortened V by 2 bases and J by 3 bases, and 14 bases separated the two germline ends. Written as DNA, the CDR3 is TGTGCCAGCAGCTTCGGGACATATTATTACTATGGCTACACCTTC. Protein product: CASSFGTYYYYGYTF.

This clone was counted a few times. The CDR3 loop reads CASSLTEQGAPGNTIYF. The CDR3 DNA is TGCGCCAGCAGCTTGACCGAACAGGGGGCGCCTGGAAACACCATATATTTT. J is TRBJ1-3 and V is TRBV5-1; 9 bases fit TRBD1. Germline values: CDR1 SGHRS, CDR2 YFSETQ. The V and J ends lost 1 base and 2 bases, in that order; junction bases with no gene match: 7. The CDR3 loop spans 17 amino acids. The full variable domain, completed using reference TRBV5-1 and TRBJ1-3, is KAGVTQTPRYLIKTRGQQVTLSCSPISGHRSVSWYQQTPGQGLQFLFEYFSETQRNKGNFPGRFSGRQFSNSRSEMNVSTLELGDSALYLCASSLTEQGAPGNTIYFGEGSWLTVV.

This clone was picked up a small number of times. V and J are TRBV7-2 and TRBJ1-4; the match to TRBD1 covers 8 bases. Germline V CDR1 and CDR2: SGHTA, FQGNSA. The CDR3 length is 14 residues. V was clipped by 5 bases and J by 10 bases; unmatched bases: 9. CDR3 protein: CASSRTGRSTKLFF. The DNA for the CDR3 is TGTGCCAGCAGCCGGACAGGGCGGTCGACAAAACTGTTTTTT.

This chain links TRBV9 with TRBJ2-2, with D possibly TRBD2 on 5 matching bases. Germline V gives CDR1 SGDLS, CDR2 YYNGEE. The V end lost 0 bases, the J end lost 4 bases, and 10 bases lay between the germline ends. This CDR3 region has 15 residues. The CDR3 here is CASSVGGPVTGELFF. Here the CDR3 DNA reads TGTGCCAGCAGCGTAGGAGGGCCCGTCACCGGGGAGCTGTTTTTT.

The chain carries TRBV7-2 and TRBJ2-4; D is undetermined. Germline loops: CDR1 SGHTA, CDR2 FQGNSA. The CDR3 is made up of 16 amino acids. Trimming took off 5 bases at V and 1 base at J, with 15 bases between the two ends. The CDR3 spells CASSQDGSKAKNIQYF. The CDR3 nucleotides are TGTGCCAGCAGCCAGGACGGTAGTAAGGCCAAAAACATTCAGTACTTC.

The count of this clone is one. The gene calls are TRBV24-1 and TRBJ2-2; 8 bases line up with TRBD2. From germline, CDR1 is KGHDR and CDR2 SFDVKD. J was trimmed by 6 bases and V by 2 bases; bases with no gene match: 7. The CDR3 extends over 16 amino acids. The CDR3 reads CATSDWGTSVAGELFF. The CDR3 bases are TGTGCCACCAGTGATTGGGGGACTAGTGTCGCCGGGGAGCTGTTTTTT.

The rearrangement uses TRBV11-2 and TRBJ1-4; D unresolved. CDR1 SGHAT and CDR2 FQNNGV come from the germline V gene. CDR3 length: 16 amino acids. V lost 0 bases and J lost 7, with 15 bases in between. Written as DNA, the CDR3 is TGTGCCAGCAGCTTAGACAAGACCTCGATATTTGAAAAACTGTTTTTT. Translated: CASSLDKTSIFEKLFF.

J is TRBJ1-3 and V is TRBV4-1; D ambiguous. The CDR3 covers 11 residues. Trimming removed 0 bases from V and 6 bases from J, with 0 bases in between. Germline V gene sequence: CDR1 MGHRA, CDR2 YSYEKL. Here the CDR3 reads CASSQENTIYF. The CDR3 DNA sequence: TGCGCCAGCAGCCAAGAAAACACCATATATTTT.

DNA for the CDR3: TGTGCCAGCAGCGTAGCGAGCGCCGGGGAGCTGTTTTTT. Translation gives CASSVASAGELFF. The chain carries TRBV9 and TRBJ2-2; D unclear. Germline V gene sequence: CDR1 SGDLS, CDR2 YYNGEE. The CDR3 covers 13 residues. V lost 0 bases and J lost 6, with 6 bases in between.

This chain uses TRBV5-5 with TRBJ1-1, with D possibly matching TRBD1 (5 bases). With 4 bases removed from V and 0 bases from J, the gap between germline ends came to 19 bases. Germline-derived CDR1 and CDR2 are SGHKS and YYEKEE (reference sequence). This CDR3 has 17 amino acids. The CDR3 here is CASSLGPRGVLNTEAFF. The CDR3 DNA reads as TGTGCCAGCAGCCTCGGCCCTCGGGGGGTCCTGAACACTGAAGCTTTCTTT.

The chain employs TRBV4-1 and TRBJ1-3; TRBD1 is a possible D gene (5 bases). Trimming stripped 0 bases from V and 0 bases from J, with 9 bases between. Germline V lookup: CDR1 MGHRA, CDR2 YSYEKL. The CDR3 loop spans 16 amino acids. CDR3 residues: CASSQDGGFSGNTIYF. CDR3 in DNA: TGCGCCAGCAGCCAAGATGGGGGTTTCTCTGGAAACACCATATATTTT.

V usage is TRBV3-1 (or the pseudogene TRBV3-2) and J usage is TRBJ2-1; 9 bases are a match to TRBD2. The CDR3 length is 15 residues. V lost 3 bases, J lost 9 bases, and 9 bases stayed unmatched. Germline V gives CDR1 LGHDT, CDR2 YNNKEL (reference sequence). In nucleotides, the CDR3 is TGTGCCAGCAGCCAGACAGGGACTAGCATAATTGAGCAGTTCTTC. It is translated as CASSQTGTSIIEQFF.

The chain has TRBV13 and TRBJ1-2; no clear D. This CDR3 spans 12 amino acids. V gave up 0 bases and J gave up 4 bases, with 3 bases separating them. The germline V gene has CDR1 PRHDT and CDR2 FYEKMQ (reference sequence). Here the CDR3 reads CASSLGTYGYTF. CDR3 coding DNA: TGTGCCAGCAGCTTAGGGACCTATGGCTACACCTTC.